This entry is about one TCR beta chain. These data come from a study of identical twins. From germline, CDR1 is MNHEY and CDR2 SVGAGI. The CDR3 contains 17 residues. Between the trimmed V and J ends, which lost 1 base and 1 base, there was a span of 14 bases. TCRdb called the 5' RACE reads again in MiXCR, with one record for every CDR3 protein. The data show hundreds of thousands of distinct CDR3 sequences, less than 9% seen once. The data also belong to a second study, concerning yellow fever vaccine responses in identical twins.

The rearrangement joins TRBV6-5 to TRBJ2-1; the D is unclear. The clonotype was recovered from a woman under 30 in good health. Sequencing used PBMCs. The CDR3 protein is CASSYYWADPSYNEQFF. The CDR3 coding sequence is TGTGCCAGCAGTTACTATTGGGCAGATCCTTCCTACAATGAGCAGTTCTTC.